These 7 T cell receptor beta chains were sequenced from one sample in a study of cytomegalovirus exposure and HLA in healthy donors. Primers: 60 Vbeta forward and 13 Jbeta reverse. Some clones are missing from TCRdb's copy, which holds only in-frame ones; the method was immunoSEQ multiplex PCR. The sample has about 100,000 clones, around 73% seen once; the top ten hold around 0.76%. Sequenced material: PBMCs. The receptors here all came from an older woman in good health and CMV-seronegative.

V is TRBV4-3 and J is TRBJ2-1, with 10 bases identical to TRBD2. V trimming: 0 bases; J trimming: 4 bases; junction bases outside the gene matches: 6. Germline loops: CDR1 LGHNA, CDR2 YSLEER. This CDR3 spans 17 amino acids. The CDR3 loop reads CASSQDSSGRVYNEQFF. The CDR3 nucleotides are TGCGCCAGCAGCCAAGATAGCAGCGGGAGGGTATACAATGAGCAGTTCTTC.

CDR3 loop: CASSLGEREGGYTF. CDR3 nucleotides: TGTGCCAGCAGCTTGGGGGAACGGGAAGGTGGCTACACCTTC. The rearrangement joins TRBV5-4 to TRBJ1-2; D ambiguous. Germline CDR1 SGHNT, CDR2 YYREEE (reference sequence). Trimming removed 0 bases at V and 7 bases at J, with 13 bases between. The CDR3 has 14 amino acids. Variable domain in full (rest from reference TRBV5-4 and TRBJ1-2): ETGVTQSPTHLIKTRGQQVTLRCSSQSGHNTVSWYQQALGQGPQFIFQYYREEENGRGNFPPRFSGLQFPNYSSELNVNALELDDSALYLCASSLGEREGGYTFGSGTRLTVV.

Remarks on this clone: The sample holds other DNA sequences that translate to the same CDR3. The J gene is TRBJ1-6, the V gene TRBV25-1, with TRBD1 matching over 7 bases. After removal of 10 bases from V and 7 bases from J, the junction contained 10 bases not matched to a gene. From germline, CDR1 is MGHDK and CDR2 SYGVNS. The CDR3 contains 14 residues. DNA for the CDR3: TGTGCCACTCAACCGGCAGGGGGGAATTCACCCCTCCACTTT. This encodes CATQPAGGNSPLHF.

The chain links TRBV10-1 to TRBJ2-1, with 8 bases aligning to TRBD2. Germline V gives CDR1 WNHNN, CDR2 SYGVQD (reference sequence). The CDR3 covers 16 residues. V gave up 3 bases and J gave up 1 base; unmatched junction bases: 5. This chain's CDR3 is CASSEDGTSSYNEQFF. In nucleotides, the CDR3 is TGCGCCAGCAGTGAAGACGGGACTAGTTCCTACAATGAGCAGTTCTTC.

The J gene is TRBJ1-2, the V gene TRBV2, with TRBD1 matching 7 bases. The CDR3 loop spans 14 amino acids. CDR1 is SNHLY and CDR2 is FYNNEI in the germline V gene. The J segment lost 2 bases and the V segment lost 6 bases, leaving 6 bases of the junction unmatched. The DNA of the CDR3 is TGTGCCAGCAGCTATAGGACAGGCAACTATGGCTACACCTTC. Translated: CASSYRTGNYGYTF.

The J gene is TRBJ2-4, the V gene TRBV27; 8 bases match TRBD1. After removal of 5 bases from V and 5 bases from J, the junction contained 11 bases not matched to a gene. This CDR3 is 16 amino acids long. Germline lookup yields CDR1 MNHEY and CDR2 SMNVEV (reference sequence). The CDR3 is CASSPPPTGAQNIQYF. Written as DNA, the CDR3 is TGTGCCAGCAGTCCACCTCCGACAGGGGCCCAAAACATTCAGTACTTC.

V usage is TRBV6-5 and J usage is TRBJ1-1; D possibly corresponds to TRBD1 (5 bases). The ends were cut back, 5 bases at V and 2 bases at J, with 15 bases in the middle. This CDR3 comprises 15 residues. Germline-derived CDR1 and CDR2 are MNHEY and SVGAGI. CDR3 protein: CASSGSTGFNTEAFF. In DNA form, the CDR3 reads TGTGCCAGCAGTGGTTCTACAGGATTTAACACTGAAGCTTTCTTT.